This TCR beta chain was captured in a study of regulatory T cells in long-lasting Graves disease. In building TCR beta libraries, iRepertoire HTBI primers were used together with Arm-PCR of CDR3 regions. MiXCR was run by TCRdb on the multiplex PCR reads, yielding one entry per CDR3 protein. The table lists 350,000 to 450,000 distinct CDR3 sequences, about 23% of them singletons. In its sample, this clonotype was seen many times. The germline V gene has CDR1 MNHNS and CDR2 SASEGT. V was clipped by 6 bases and J by 2 bases; unmatched bases: 18. The CDR3 covers 18 residues. Indicated time point: persistent/refractory GD, antithyroid drugs over 5 years with positive TRAb. There was RNA extracted from PBMCs, and the TCR library was made from it.

The chain links TRBV6-1 to TRBJ1-2; 7 bases match TRBD1. The sequence was collected from a woman between 40 and 55 years old with Graves disease. This specimen was peripheral blood mononuclear cells (PBMCs), taken when the disease was refractory, from a patient treated with antithyroid drugs. The CDR3, as DNA: TGTGCCAGCAGCCCCAGAAGGGAGGGACAGTTGTTCAACTATGGCTACACCTTC. The encoded protein is CASSPRREGQLFNYGYTF.